The entry that follows covers one TCR beta chain sequence. No antigen is known for it. This sample is drawn from a study of cytomegalovirus exposure and HLA in healthy donors. Whole-study results and caveats: DRB1 showed the most TCR associations and HLA-C the fewest in a later analysis, as rates varied by HLA locus. Cytomegalovirus-associated TCR beta chains were listed, numbering some 150. Specificity of a few CMV-associated chains for CMV antigens was verified in vitro.

When sampled, the donors appeared nominally healthy, though they likely had unrecorded immune exposures. Germline V CDR1 and CDR2: ENHRY, SYGVKD. V was shortened by 6 bases and J by 0 bases, with 11 bases between the two germline ends. The CDR3 extends over 15 amino acids. PCR was performed using 60 Vbeta and 13 Jbeta primers. The protocol was immunoSEQ multiplex PCR, while the TCRdb copy is restricted to in-frame clones and leaves out a portion. The table lists roughly 93,000 clones, 80% of them singletons. The rearrangement links TRBV10-3 to TRBJ2-2; D perhaps matches TRBD1 (6 bases). The clonotype originates from a man in his thirties or forties in good health and CMV-seronegative. Sequenced: PBMCs. DNA for the CDR3: TGTGCCATCAGACCGGACAGCGCGAACACCGGGGAGCTGTTTTTT. It translates to CAIRPDSANTGELFF.